Here is one T cell receptor (beta chain) with its context. This clone was seen once. This clone's antigen is unknown. There are no base qualities to consult, and no much larger clone falls within one base. The time point label on this specimen signifies: late/post reinfection, 12 to 24 weeks after detection. Sorted cells were sequenced directly ex vivo, with no in vitro expansion before TCR sequencing. The donors were people who inject drugs and were enrolled in the Montreal Acute Hepatitis C Cohort Study (HEPCO) in Canada. As controls, total naive CD8 T cells, sorted as viable CD3+ CD8+ CD45RO-, were obtained from a couple of donors at each of the three reinfection time points. Before sorting, cryopreserved peripheral blood mononuclear cells were thawed and used as the source for purifying CD8 T cells. The MACS CD8+ T cell Isolation Kit was used to enrich CD8 T cells by negative selection. Cells were sorted on a BD FACSAria II sorter running FACSDiva software, and FlowJo was used to analyze the data.

The sample belongs to a study of memory CD8 T cells in hepatitis C reinfection (dated by TCRdb to about 2017). Turning to the overall study: Of the five donors, three spontaneously resolved two consecutive HCV infections, and two cleared a primary infection but developed chronic infection after reinfection. A case counted as HCV reinfection when an HCV RNA test came back positive after two negative tests taken at least 60 days apart. Samples for the late or post reinfection period were taken 12 to 24 weeks after reinfection was detected. The TCR beta repertoire of virus-specific CD8 T cells was tracked longitudinally in five donors across an HCV reinfection episode. Between about 2008 and 2013, a handful of reinfection cases with stored pre-reinfection samples were identified. In the reinfection study, participants who had previously resolved an HCV infection were followed up every 3 months.

Library creation used the immunoSEQ multiplex PCR assay. Genomic DNA was extracted from sorted cells, and the TCR beta V, D and J regions were sequenced by Adaptive Biotechnologies' automated high-throughput method. CDR3 regions were amplified with a two-step, bias-controlled multiplex PCR. Amplified TCR beta libraries were sequenced on an Illumina instrument. Turning to the authors' computational methods: Demultiplexed reads were processed to reduce amplification and sequencing bias, and CDR3 sequences were assigned to gene families using the IMGT database. Repertoire data were analyzed with ImmunoSEQ software version 2.0. Clonotype lists were filtered to remove out-of-frame sequences as well as sequences containing stop codons in the CDR3. Clonotypes with a frequency below 0.01% were excluded because such low-frequency clonotypes corresponded to less than one cell. Richness was calculated by dividing observed richness by the number of input cells, and evenness was calculated by dividing Shannon entropy by the log of observed richness. Repertoire diversity and the similarity between time points were measured using Simpson diversity and Morisita-Horn overlap indices. Each clonotype was placed into one of four groups: dominant (>1%), sub-dominant (0.5-0.99%), low abundance (0.1-0.49%) or lowest abundance (<0.1%). A germline index was calculated as total CDR3 length minus total nucleotide additions, divided by total CDR3 length. TCRdb limited this immuneACCESS table to in-frame rearrangements with V and J called. A share of clones is missing; checked studies link under half to unresolved V genes, and the rest is unexplained. V and J calls and clone size come straight from that table; D and trimming were deduced from the DNA. The sample yields about 46,000 clones; 85% to 90% were counted once. The top ten clonotypes cover 0.6% to 0.85% of the sample.

The research as a whole found: Because only a handful of donors were included, definitive conclusions about public clonotypes linked to secondary clearance could not be reached by the study.

CDR1 SNHLY and CDR2 FYNNEI were looked up in the germline V gene. From the cysteine through the phenylalanine, the CDR3 covers 15 amino acids. The kept DNA is CDR3 alone, 45 bases in frame from the first base. The junction shows trimming of 6 bases on V and 2 bases on J, and the gene matches do not reach 4 bases of it. The chain is encoded by TRBV2 joined to TRBJ1-6, with TRBD1 identical over 7 junction bases. The sequenced sample consisted of naive CD8+ T cells sorted from blood. The cell subset or site label, read with the paper, signifies: total naive CD8+CD45RO- T cells. This receptor was obtained from a man between 18 and 29 years old with hepatitis C virus infection. The DNA reads TGTGCCAGCAGGGGGGACAGCACCTATAATTCACCCCTCCACTTT. Its product reads: CASRGDSTYNSPLHF. The CDR3 plus the reference TRBV2 and TRBJ1-6 genes for the other parts give the full variable domain: EPEVTQTPSHQVTQMGQEVILRCVPISNHLYFYWYRQILGQKVEFLVSFYNNEISEKSEIFDDQFSVERPDGSNFTLKIRSTKLEDSAMYFCASRGDSTYNSPLHFGNGTRLTVT.